Each of the 23 T cell receptor beta chains below was sequenced from the same sample in a study of T-cell memory formation after mild COVID-19. Each CDR3 protein gets one entry after TCRdb re-called the 5' RACE reads with MiXCR. The sample lists 390,000 or so distinct CDR3 sequences; roughly 15% were seen once. Sequencing was carried out using PBMCs or a T cell subset sorted from them (not recorded which). The receptors originated from a man aged 18-30 years who had mild COVID-19 (a few samples of this study predate the infection). Cell type and time point are not known.

In this sample, this clonotype turned up many times. This chain joins TRBV5-5 and TRBJ2-2; possible D gene TRBD2, 5 bases. CDR1 is SGHKS, CDR2 YYEKEE, per germline (reference sequence). This CDR3 spans 14 amino acids. The V end was cut by 3 bases, the J end by 6 bases, with 12 bases between. CDR3 residues: CASSSGRGSGELFF. In nucleotides, the CDR3 is TGTGCCAGCAGCTCGGGTCGGGGTTCCGGGGAGCTGTTTTTT.

This sequence joins TRBV5-1 and TRBJ1-5, with 7 bases that match TRBD1. CDR1 is SGHRS, CDR2 YFSETQ, per germline. CDR3 length equals 15 residues. V lost 4 bases, J lost 1 base, and 5 bases stayed unmatched. The CDR3: CASSPGTESNQPQHF. As DNA, the CDR3 is TGCGCCAGCAGCCCAGGGACAGAAAGCAATCAGCCCCAGCATTTT.

The chain links TRBV19 to TRBJ2-1; 10 positions match TRBD1. The germline V gene has CDR1 LNHDA and CDR2 SQIVND (reference sequence). Losses at the gene ends were 5 bases for V and 4 bases for J; bases not matched to a gene: 8. This CDR3 comprises 16 residues. For the CDR3, the DNA is TGTGCCAGTAGTCCACTGACAGGGGGCGCTTACAATGAGCAGTTCTTC. It encodes CASSPLTGGAYNEQFF.

This clonotype was seen only a few times. This chain uses TRBV7-2 with TRBJ1-5; D call uncertain. V lost 4 bases and J 7 bases, leaving 11 bases between the germline ends. This CDR3 has 13 amino acids. Per the germline V gene, CDR1 is SGHTA and CDR2 is FQGNSA. CDR3 DNA sequence: TGTGCCAGCAGCTCCGGGTATGGACAGCCCCAGCATTTT. Its protein product is CASSSGYGQPQHF. Full variable domain (remainder filled in from reference TRBV7-2 and TRBJ1-5): GAGVSQSPSNKVTEKGKDVELRCDPISGHTALYWYRQSLGQGLEFLIYFQGNSAPDKSGLPSDRFSAERTGGSVSTLTIQRTQQEDSAVYLCASSSGYGQPQHFGDGTRLSIL.

The chain couples TRBV7-9 to TRBJ2-7, with a weak D call TRBD1 (6 bases). The CDR3 is made up of 17 amino acids. The V gene's germline CDR1 is SEHNR and CDR2 FQNEAQ (reference sequence). Trimming took off 5 bases at V and 4 bases at J, with 24 bases between the two ends. This CDR3 is CASSPSSLGGPAYEQYV. Here the CDR3 DNA reads TGTGCCAGCAGCCCGAGCAGTCTAGGGGGTCCCGCGTACGAGCAGTACGTC.

This clonotype has only a few counts. The chain employs TRBV6-5 and TRBJ2-1; possibly TRBD2 for D (6 bases). The length of the CDR3 is 15 residues. V was trimmed by 0 bases and J by 8 bases, leaving 14 bases between them. CDR1 is MNHEY and CDR2 is SVGAGI in the germline V gene. The DNA of the CDR3 is TGTGCCAGCAGTTACTCCGTGGGGGGAGGTTATGAGCAGTTCTTC. Amino acids: CASSYSVGGGYEQFF.

The chain links TRBV6-5 to TRBJ1-2; no reliable D call. Trimming cost V 4 bases and J 3 bases, with 12 bases left between them. Germline V gene sequence: CDR1 MNHEY, CDR2 SVGAGI. The CDR3 runs to 14 residues. The CDR3 spells CASSSVGDYYGYTF. The CDR3 bases are TGTGCCAGCAGTTCAGTCGGGGATTACTATGGCTACACCTTC.

Only a few counts were recorded for this clonotype. The V call is TRBV7-9, the J call TRBJ1-1, with 8 bases fitting TRBD1. The CDR3 contains 15 residues. Trimming at V came to 4 bases and at J to 1 base, leaving 5 bases not matched to a gene. CDR1 is SEHNR and CDR2 is FQNEAQ in the germline V gene (reference sequence). The CDR3 reads CASSWTGRGNTEAFF. CDR3 in DNA: TGTGCCAGCAGCTGGACAGGGAGGGGGAACACTGAAGCTTTCTTT.

The chain links TRBV4-3 to TRBJ2-5; D unclear. The CDR3 is 14 residues long. Germline-derived CDR1 and CDR2 are LGHNA and YSLEER. The germline V and J ends were trimmed by 1 base and 3 bases, with 9 bases remaining between them. The DNA for the CDR3 is TGCGCCAGCAGCCAAGGGTTTGGGGAAGAGACCCAGTACTTC. Amino acids: CASSQGFGEETQYF.

This clonotype occurred a few times. The V gene is TRBV28, the J gene TRBJ2-7; 7 bases are a match to TRBD1. Germline V gene lookup returns CDR1 MDHEN and CDR2 SYDVKM. V was pared by 3 bases and J by 5 bases, with 4 bases of the junction left unmatched. The CDR3 is made up of 13 amino acids. CDR3 loop: CASSFQGEDEQYV. The CDR3 bases are TGTGCCAGCAGTTTCCAGGGGGAAGACGAGCAGTACGTC.

This clonotype was detected only a few times. V gene TRBV7-8 combines with J gene TRBJ1-5; 10 bases are a match to TRBD1. Germline assignment: CDR1 SGHVS and CDR2 FQNEAQ. V lost 8 bases, J lost 6 bases, and 10 bases stayed unmatched. This CDR3 has 15 amino acids. CDR3 bases: TGTGCCAGCTCCATGGGGACAGGGGTCGCTCAGCCCCAGCATTTT. It encodes CASSMGTGVAQPQHF.

V gene TRBV5-1 combines with J gene TRBJ1-2; no reliable D call. The CDR3 is 14 residues long. Germline CDR1 and CDR2: SGHRS and YFSETQ. Trimming took 4 bases from V and 3 from J, leaving 13 bases between them. CDR3 nucleotide sequence: TGCGCCAGCAGCGCAGGAAATAGGGACTATGGCTACACCTTC. Protein sequence: CASSAGNRDYGYTF.

DNA for the CDR3: TGTGCCAGCAGCCCAGGGTCCTATCAGTACTTC. This codes for CASSPGSYQYF. V is TRBV7-9 and J is TRBJ2-4; a weak D match, TRBD1 (5 bases). Germline assignment: CDR1 SEHNR and CDR2 FQNEAQ (reference sequence). CDR3 length: 11 amino acids. V was pared by 5 bases and J by 12 bases, with 11 bases between.

V gene TRBV7-2 combines with J gene TRBJ2-5; TRBD2 matches 8 bases. The V gene end was trimmed by 4 bases and the J gene end by 4 bases; junction bases not matched to a gene: 5. Germline CDR1 reads SGHTA; CDR2 reads FQGNSA. This CDR3 is built from 14 residues. This CDR3 is CASSSPGTRETQYF. Here the CDR3 DNA reads TGTGCCAGCAGCTCGCCGGGGACTAGAGAGACCCAGTACTTC.

The chain has TRBV29-1 and TRBJ1-5, with 7 bases identical to TRBD1. From germline, CDR1 is SQVTM and CDR2 ANQGSEA. With V trimmed by 6 bases and J by 5 bases, 4 bases remained unmatched. The CDR3 loop spans 12 amino acids. Here the CDR3 reads CSVGDRDQPQHF. The CDR3 DNA is TGCAGCGTCGGAGACAGGGATCAGCCCCAGCATTTT.

This clonotype occurred many times. The chain links TRBV4-1 to TRBJ2-3; 10 nucleotides align to TRBD2. Germline CDR1 and CDR2: MGHRA and YSYEKL. This CDR3 spans 17 amino acids. Unmatched junction bases numbered 4, after V lost 0 bases and J lost 1 base. The CDR3 coding sequence is TGCGCCAGCAGCCAAGATTTTACTAGCGGGGGCACAGATACGCAGTATTTT. Translation: CASSQDFTSGGTDTQYF.

This clonotype was counted between two and nine times. J is TRBJ2-5 and V is TRBV29-1; 12 bases fit TRBD2. CDR1 and CDR2 (germline): SQVTM, ANQGSEA. The CDR3 spans 15 residues. V shed 3 bases and J 5 bases; nucleotides not matched to a gene: 7. CDR3 bases: TGCAGCGTTGACCCTAGCGGGGGGGTCCGGGAGACCCAGTACTTC. As protein: CSVDPSGGVRETQYF.

V and J are TRBV12-3 or TRBV12-4 and TRBJ1-5; D might be TRBD1 (6 bases). V was shortened by 2 bases and J by 5 bases, with 10 bases between the two germline ends. This CDR3 has 14 residues. The CDR3, as DNA: TGTGCCAGCAGTTTATGGGGGCGAGATCAGCCCCAGCATTTT. Residues: CASSLWGRDQPQHF.

The chain joins TRBV7-8 to TRBJ1-2, with D unresolved. This CDR3 region has 13 residues. The V end lost 6 bases, the J end lost 8 bases, and 16 bases lay between the germline ends. Germline V CDR1 and CDR2: SGHVS, FQNEAQ. CDR3 coding DNA: TGTGCCAGCAGACGCGGGCAGGACGGAGGCTACACCTTC. As protein: CASRRGQDGGYTF.

J is TRBJ2-1 and V is TRBV7-6; D is tentatively TRBD1 or TRBD2 (5 bases each). The V gene lost 1 base and the J gene lost 0 bases, with 10 bases spanning the gap. Germline assignment: CDR1 SGHVS and CDR2 FNYEAQ. This CDR3 region has 16 residues. The CDR3 coding sequence is TGTGCCAGCAGCTTAGACGGGGCCGTCTCCTACAATGAGCAGTTCTTC. It specifies CASSLDGAVSYNEQFF.

Written as DNA, the CDR3 is TGCGCCAGCAGCCGGGGACTTCTCTACGAGCAGTACGTC. Translating gives CASSRGLLYEQYV. This chain connects TRBV4-1 to TRBJ2-7; possibly TRBD2 for D (6 bases). In germline, CDR1 is MGHRA, CDR2 YSYEKL. CDR3 size: 13 residues. V was trimmed by 4 bases and J by 3 bases, leaving 10 bases between them.

This clonotype was detected a few times. The CDR3 loop reads CAGTGTADTQYF. The DNA of the CDR3 is TGTGCCGGCACAGGGACCGCAGATACGCAGTATTTT. This chain connects TRBV2 to TRBJ2-3; D might be TRBD1 (6 bases). The CDR3 is made up of 12 amino acids. Germline CDR1 reads SNHLY; CDR2 reads FYNNEI. Trimming left V 11 bases short and J 4 bases short, with 13 bases between.

This chain connects TRBV2 to TRBJ1-1; the D is unclear. V was trimmed by 5 bases and J by 7 bases, leaving 17 bases between them. This CDR3 has 14 residues. Germline V gene sequence: CDR1 SNHLY, CDR2 FYNNEI. The CDR3 DNA is TGTGCCAGCAGTTCGCCAAATAATCGGGATGAAGCTTTCTTT. This sequence encodes CASSSPNNRDEAFF.